This T cell receptor beta chain was retrieved from a study of CD4 and CD8 cells across lung adenocarcinoma regions. A note on this clonotype: The junction differs from germline at one of its ends, possibly a read error.

The patients had localized lung adenocarcinoma, a non-small cell subtype. TCRdb re-called the PCR reads through MiXCR, storing one row per CDR3 protein. The data contain some 7,700 distinct CDR3 sequences, approximately 45% of them seen just once; the ten biggest clones take up about 31%. This clonotype originated in a male donor with lung adenocarcinoma. The CD4 and CD8 labels of this study may be unreliable. The material sequenced was CD4+ T cells from the margin of a lung tumor.

For the CDR3, the DNA is TGTGCCAGCAGGGACGGGACTAGCGGCAATGATGCGCAGTATTTC. Amino acids: CASRDGTSGNDAQYF. V and J are TRBV6-1 and TRBJ2-6; 11 bases align to TRBD2. The CDR3 is 15 residues long. Germline V gives CDR1 MNHNS, CDR2 SASEGT.